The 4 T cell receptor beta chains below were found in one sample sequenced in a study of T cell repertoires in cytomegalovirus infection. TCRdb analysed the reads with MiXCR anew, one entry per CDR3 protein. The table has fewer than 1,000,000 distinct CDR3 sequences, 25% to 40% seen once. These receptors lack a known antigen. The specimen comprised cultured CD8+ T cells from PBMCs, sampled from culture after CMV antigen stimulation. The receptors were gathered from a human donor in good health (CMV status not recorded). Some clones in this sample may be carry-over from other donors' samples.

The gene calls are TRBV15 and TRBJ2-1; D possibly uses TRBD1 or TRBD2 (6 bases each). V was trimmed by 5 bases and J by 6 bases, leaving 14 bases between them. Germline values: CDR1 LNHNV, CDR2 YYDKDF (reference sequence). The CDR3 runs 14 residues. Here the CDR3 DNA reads TGTGCCACCAGCTGGAGGGGGAGTCTCAATGAGCAGTTCTTC. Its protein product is CATSWRGSLNEQFF.

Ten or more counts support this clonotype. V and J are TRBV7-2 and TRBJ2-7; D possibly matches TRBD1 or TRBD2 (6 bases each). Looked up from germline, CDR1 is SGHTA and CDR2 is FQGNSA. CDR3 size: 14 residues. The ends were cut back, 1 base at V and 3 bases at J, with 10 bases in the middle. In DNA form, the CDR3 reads TGTGCCAGCAGCTTAGAGGGGGGAAACTACGAGCAGTACGTC. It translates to CASSLEGGNYEQYV.

DNA for the CDR3: TGCAGTGCTAGAGTCTTAGCGGGGGGGCTTACAGATACGCAGTATTTT. Its protein is CSARVLAGGLTDTQYF. V is TRBV20-1 and J is TRBJ2-3, with 11 nucleotides matching TRBD2. The V gene end was trimmed by 1 base and the J gene end by 3 bases; junction bases not matched to a gene: 6. Germline CDR1 DFQATT, CDR2 SNEGSKA (reference sequence). CDR3 length equals 16 residues.

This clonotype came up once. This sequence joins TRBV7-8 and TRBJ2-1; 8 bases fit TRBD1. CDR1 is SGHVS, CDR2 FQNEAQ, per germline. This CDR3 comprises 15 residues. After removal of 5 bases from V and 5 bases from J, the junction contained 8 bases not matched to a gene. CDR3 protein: CASSLRQGMHNEQFF. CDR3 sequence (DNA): TGTGCCAGCAGCCTCCGACAGGGGATGCACAATGAGCAGTTCTTC.